The TCR beta chain under discussion was sequenced for a study of T cells in Graves' hyperthyroidism and ophthalmopathy. Amplification of TCR beta CDR3 regions used RNA as the template. Primed by the HTBI set, a first-round RT-PCR was run on the TCR CDR3. In TCRdb, the multiplex PCR reads were re-called with MiXCR into one record per CDR3 protein. The data show some 600,000 distinct CDR3 sequences, with about 14% seen just once and more than 5% held by the top ten. Points from the study as a whole: Ophthalmopathy was distinguished from stable hyperthyroidism by 13 V-J signatures. Blood held most thyroid clonotypes expanded above 0.001 frequency.

The germline CDR1 and CDR2 sequences are MDHEN and SYDVKM. The CDR3 runs to 16 residues. With 2 bases removed from V and 1 base from J, the gap between germline ends came to 12 bases. This clonotype was counted many times. Its antigen is still unknown. The sequenced sample consisted of blood. The source of this sequence is a woman in her twenties or thirties with Graves' hyperthyroidism that later progressed to Graves' ophthalmopathy. This chain connects TRBV28 to TRBJ2-1, with D possibly matching TRBD2 (6 bases). The CDR3 sequence: CASSLKGLPSYNEQFF. DNA of the CDR3: TGTGCCAGCAGTTTAAAGGGACTTCCTTCCTACAATGAGCAGTTCTTC.